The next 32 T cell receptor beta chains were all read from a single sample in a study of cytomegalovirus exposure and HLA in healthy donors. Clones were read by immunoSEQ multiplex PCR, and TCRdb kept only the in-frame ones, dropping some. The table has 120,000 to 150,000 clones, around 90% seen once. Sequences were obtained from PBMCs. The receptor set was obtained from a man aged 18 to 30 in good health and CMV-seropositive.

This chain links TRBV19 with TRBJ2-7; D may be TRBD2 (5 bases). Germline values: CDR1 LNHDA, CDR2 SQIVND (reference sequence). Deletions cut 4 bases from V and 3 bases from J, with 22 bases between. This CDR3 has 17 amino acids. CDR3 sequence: CASSTPPQTEGYYEQYF. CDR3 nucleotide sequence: TGTGCCAGTAGTACCCCCCCGCAAACAGAGGGCTACTACGAGCAGTACTTC.

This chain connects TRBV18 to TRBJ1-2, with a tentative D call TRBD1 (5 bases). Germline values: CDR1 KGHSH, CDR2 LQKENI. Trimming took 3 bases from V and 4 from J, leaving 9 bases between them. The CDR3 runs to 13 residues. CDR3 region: CASSPDRSYGYTF. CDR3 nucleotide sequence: TGTGCCAGCTCACCTGACAGATCCTATGGCTACACCTTC. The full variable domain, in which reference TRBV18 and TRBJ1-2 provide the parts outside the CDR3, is NAGVMQNPRHLVRRRGQEARLRCSPMKGHSHVYWYRQLPEEGLKFMVYLQKENIIDESGMPKERFSAEFPKEGPSILRIQQVVRGDSAAYFCASSPDRSYGYTFGSGTRLTVV.

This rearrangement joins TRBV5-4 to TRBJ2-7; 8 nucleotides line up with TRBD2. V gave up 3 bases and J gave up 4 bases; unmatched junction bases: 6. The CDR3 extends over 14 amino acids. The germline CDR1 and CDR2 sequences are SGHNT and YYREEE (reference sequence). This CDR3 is CASSSGPGGYEQYF. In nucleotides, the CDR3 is TGTGCCAGCAGCTCGGGCCCGGGAGGGTACGAGCAGTACTTC.

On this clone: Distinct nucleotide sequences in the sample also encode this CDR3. The CDR3 region is CASSRRGDYEQYF. The CDR3 nucleotides read TGTGCCAGCAGCCGTCGGGGGGACTACGAGCAGTACTTC. The genes are TRBV11-3 and TRBJ2-7; 7 nucleotides line up with TRBD2. Looked up from germline, CDR1 is SGHNT and CDR2 is YENEEA. The CDR3 covers 13 residues. Trimming at V came to 5 bases and at J to 3 bases, leaving 4 bases not matched to a gene.

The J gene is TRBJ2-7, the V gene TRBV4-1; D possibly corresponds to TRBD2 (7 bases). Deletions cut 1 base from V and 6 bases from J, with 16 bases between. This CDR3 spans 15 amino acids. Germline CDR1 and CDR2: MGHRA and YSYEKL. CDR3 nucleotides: TGCGCCAGCAGCCAAGGGTACAGGGAGGGCGTCGAGCAGTACTTC. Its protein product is CASSQGYREGVEQYF.

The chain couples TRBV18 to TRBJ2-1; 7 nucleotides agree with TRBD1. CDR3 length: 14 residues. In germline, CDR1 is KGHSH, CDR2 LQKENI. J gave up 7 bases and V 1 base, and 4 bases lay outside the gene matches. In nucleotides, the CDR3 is TGTGCCAGCTCACCACAGGGGGCGCGTAATGAGCAGTTCTTC. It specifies CASSPQGARNEQFF.

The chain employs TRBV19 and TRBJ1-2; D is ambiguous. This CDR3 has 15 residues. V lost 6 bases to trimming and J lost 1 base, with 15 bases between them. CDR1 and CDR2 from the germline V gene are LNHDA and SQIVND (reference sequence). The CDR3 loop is CASREQNQVNYGYTF. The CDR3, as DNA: TGTGCCAGTAGGGAACAGAACCAAGTTAACTATGGCTACACCTTC.

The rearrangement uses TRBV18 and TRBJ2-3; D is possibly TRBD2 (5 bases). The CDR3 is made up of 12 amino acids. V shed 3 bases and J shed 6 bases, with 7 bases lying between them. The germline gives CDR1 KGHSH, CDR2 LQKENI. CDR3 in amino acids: CASSPREDTQYF. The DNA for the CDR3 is TGTGCCAGCTCACCGAGGGAGGATACGCAGTATTTT.

The CDR3 loop is CASSSAPLAGGPVGELFF. CDR3 nucleotide sequence: TGTGCCAGCAGCTCGGCCCCACTAGCGGGGGGGCCGGTCGGGGAGCTGTTTTTT. The rearrangement uses TRBV7-2 and TRBJ2-2; TRBD2 agrees at 13 bases. The germline V gene has CDR1 SGHTA and CDR2 FQGNSA. The CDR3 totals 18 residues. V lost 4 bases to trimming and J lost 7 bases; unmatched junction nucleotides: 12.

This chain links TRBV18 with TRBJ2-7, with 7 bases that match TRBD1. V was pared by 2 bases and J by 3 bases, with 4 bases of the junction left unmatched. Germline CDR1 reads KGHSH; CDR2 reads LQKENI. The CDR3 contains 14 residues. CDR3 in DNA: TGTGCCAGCTCACCAGACAGGGTAAGCTACGAGCAGTACTTC. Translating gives CASSPDRVSYEQYF.

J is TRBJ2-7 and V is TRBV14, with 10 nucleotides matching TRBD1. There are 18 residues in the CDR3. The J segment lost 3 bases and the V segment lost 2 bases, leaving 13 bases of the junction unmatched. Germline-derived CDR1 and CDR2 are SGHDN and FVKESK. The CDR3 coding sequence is TGTGCCAGCAGCCAAACTCCCTTACTCCGGGACAGGGGCTACGAGCAGTACTTC. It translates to CASSQTPLLRDRGYEQYF.

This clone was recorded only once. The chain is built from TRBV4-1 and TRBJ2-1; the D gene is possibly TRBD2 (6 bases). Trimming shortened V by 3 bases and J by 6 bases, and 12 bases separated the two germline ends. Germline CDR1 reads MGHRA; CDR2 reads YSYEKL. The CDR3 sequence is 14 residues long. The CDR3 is CASSHPGGSNEQFF. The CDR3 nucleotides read TGCGCCAGCAGCCACCCCGGGGGTTCCAATGAGCAGTTCTTC.

DNA for the CDR3: TGTGCCAGCAGCTTGAGGGACAGGGGGACTGAAGCTTTCTTT. This translates into CASSLRDRGTEAFF. This chain connects TRBV7-8 to TRBJ1-1; 11 nucleotides line up with TRBD1. The V gene's germline CDR1 is SGHVS and CDR2 FQNEAQ. V lost 3 bases to trimming and J lost 5 bases; unmatched junction nucleotides: 2. This CDR3 comprises 14 residues.

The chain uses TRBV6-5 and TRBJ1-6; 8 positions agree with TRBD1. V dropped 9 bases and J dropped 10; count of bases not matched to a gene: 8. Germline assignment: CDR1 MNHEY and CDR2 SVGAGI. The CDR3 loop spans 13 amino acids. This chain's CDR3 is CASRRQGRSPLHF. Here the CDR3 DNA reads TGTGCCAGTCGGAGACAGGGGAGGTCACCCCTCCACTTT.

The CDR3 coding sequence is TGTGCCAGCAGCTTGAAGCGGGGCAGCGCAGATACGCAGTATTTT. It codes for CASSLKRGSADTQYF. The gene calls are TRBV5-4 and TRBJ2-3; 7 bases line up with TRBD2. V lost 1 base, J lost 4 bases, and 6 bases stayed unmatched. The CDR3 is 15 amino acids. CDR1 and CDR2 (germline): SGHNT, YYREEE (reference sequence).

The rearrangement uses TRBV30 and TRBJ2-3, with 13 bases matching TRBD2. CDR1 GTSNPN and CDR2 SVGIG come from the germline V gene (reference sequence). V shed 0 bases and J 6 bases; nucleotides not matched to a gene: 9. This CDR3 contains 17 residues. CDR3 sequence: CAWSVFAGLAGIDTQYF. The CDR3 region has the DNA TGTGCCTGGAGTGTCTTCGCGGGACTAGCGGGAATCGATACGCAGTATTTT.

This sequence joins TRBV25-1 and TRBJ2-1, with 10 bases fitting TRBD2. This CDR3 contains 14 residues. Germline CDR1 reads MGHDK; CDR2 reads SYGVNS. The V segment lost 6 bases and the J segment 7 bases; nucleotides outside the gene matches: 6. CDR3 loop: CASRALAGVNEQFF. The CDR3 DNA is TGTGCCAGCAGGGCCCTAGCGGGAGTAAATGAGCAGTTCTTC.

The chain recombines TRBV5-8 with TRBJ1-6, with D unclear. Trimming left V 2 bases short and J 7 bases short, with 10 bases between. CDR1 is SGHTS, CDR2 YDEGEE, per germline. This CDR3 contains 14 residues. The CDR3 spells CASSLGGFNSPLHF. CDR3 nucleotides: TGTGCCAGCAGCTTAGGCGGGTTCAATTCACCCCTCCACTTT.

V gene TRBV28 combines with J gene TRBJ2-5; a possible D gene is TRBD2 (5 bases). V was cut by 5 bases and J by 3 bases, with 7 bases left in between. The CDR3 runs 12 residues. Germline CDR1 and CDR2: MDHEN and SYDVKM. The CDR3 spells CASSLAEETQYF. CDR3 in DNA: TGTGCCAGCAGTCTAGCAGAAGAGACCCAGTACTTC.

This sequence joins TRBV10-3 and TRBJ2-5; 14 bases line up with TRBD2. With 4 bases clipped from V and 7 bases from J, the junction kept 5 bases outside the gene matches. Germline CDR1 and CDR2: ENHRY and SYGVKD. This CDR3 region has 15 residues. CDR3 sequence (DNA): TGTGCCATCAGTGTTTCCGGGACTAGCGGGGGGACCCAGTACTTC. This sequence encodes CAISVSGTSGGTQYF.

DNA of the CDR3: TGCGCCAGCAGCTTGAGACAGGGAAGCAATGAGCAGTTCTTC. It specifies CASSLRQGSNEQFF. This chain uses TRBV5-1 with TRBJ2-1; 7 bases line up with TRBD1. The germline CDR1 and CDR2 sequences are SGHRS and YFSETQ. V gave up 1 base and J gave up 6 bases; unmatched junction bases: 4. The CDR3 sequence is 14 residues long.

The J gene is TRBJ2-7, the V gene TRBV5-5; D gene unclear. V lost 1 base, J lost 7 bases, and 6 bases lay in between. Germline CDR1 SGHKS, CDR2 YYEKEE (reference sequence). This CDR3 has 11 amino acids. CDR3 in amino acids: CASSLKAEQYF. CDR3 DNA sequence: TGTGCCAGCAGCTTGAAAGCTGAGCAGTACTTC.

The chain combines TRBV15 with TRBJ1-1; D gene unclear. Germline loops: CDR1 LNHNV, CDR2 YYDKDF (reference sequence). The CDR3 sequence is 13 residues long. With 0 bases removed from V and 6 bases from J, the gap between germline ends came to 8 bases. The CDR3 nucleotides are TGTGCCACCAGCAGAGAACCGCAGGCTGAAGCTTTCTTT. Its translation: CATSREPQAEAFF.

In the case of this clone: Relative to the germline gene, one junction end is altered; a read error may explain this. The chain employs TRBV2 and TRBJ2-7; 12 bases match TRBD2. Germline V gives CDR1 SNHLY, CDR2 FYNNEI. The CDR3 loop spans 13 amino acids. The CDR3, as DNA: TGTGCCAGCAGTGATCGGACTAGCGGGACCGGTAGATTC. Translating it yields CASSDRTSGTGRF.

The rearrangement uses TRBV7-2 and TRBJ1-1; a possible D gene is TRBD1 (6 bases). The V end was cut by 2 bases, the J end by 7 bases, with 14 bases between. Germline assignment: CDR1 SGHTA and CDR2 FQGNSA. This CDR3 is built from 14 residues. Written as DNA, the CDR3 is TGTGCCAGCAGCTTACAAAGGCTCAGGGGTGAAGCTTTCTTT. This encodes CASSLQRLRGEAFF.

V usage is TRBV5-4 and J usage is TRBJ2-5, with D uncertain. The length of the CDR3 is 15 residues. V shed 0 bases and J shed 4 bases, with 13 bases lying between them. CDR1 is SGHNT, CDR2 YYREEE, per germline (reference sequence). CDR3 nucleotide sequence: TGTGCCAGCAGCTTGGAAAACGCTAGAGGAGAGACCCAGTACTTC. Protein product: CASSLENARGETQYF.

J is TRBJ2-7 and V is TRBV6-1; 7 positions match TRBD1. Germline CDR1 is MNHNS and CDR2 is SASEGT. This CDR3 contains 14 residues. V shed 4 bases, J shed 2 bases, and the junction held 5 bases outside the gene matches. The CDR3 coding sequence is TGTGCCAGCAGTGCTGCCGGGACAGCCTACGAGCAGTACTTC. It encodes CASSAAGTAYEQYF.

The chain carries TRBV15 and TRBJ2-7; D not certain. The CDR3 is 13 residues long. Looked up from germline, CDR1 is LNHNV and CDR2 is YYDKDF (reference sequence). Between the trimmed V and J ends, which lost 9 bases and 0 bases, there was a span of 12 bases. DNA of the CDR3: TGTGCCACGAAAAAACAGAGCTCCTACGAGCAGTACTTC. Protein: CATKKQSSYEQYF.

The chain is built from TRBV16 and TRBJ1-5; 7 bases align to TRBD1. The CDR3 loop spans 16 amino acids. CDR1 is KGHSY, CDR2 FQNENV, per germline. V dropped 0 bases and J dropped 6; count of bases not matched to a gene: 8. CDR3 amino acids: CASSQSSGGDSQPQHF. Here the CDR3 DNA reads TGTGCCAGCAGCCAATCTTCAGGTGGGGACAGTCAGCCCCAGCATTTT.

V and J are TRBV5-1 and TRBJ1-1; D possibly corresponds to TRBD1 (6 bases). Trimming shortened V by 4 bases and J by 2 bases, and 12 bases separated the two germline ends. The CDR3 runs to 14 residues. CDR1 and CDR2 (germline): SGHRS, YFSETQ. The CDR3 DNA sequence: TGCGCCAGCAGCGGCCGACAGGAAAACACTGAAGCTTTCTTT. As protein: CASSGRQENTEAFF.

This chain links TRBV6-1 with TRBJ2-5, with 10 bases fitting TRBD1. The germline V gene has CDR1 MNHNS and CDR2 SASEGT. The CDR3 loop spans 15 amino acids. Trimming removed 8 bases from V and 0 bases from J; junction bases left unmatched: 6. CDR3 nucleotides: TGTGCCAGCCCGGGGACAGGGGCGTACCAAGAGACCCAGTACTTC. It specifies CASPGTGAYQETQYF.

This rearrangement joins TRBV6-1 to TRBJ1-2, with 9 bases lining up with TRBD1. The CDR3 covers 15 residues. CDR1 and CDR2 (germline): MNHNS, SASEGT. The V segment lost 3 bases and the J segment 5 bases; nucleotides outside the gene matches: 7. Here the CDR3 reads CASSDTGGKEYGYTF. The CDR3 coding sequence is TGTGCCAGCAGTGATACAGGGGGCAAGGAATATGGCTACACCTTC.